The entry that follows covers one T cell receptor (beta chain) sequence. The target antigen is unknown. The data derive from a study of cytomegalovirus exposure and HLA in healthy donors. This PCR relied on a set of 60 Vbeta primers and 13 Jbeta primers. Some clones are missing from TCRdb's copy, which holds only in-frame ones; the method was immunoSEQ multiplex PCR. The table shows around 150,000 clones, with 82% occurring only once. Donors likely had unrecorded immune exposures despite being nominally healthy when sampled. Overall study findings and caveats: TCR beta V- and J-gene trimming was later associated with a missense DCLRE1C variant. Across donors, most TCRs were seen rarely, yet some public ones were widespread.

With 6 bases clipped from V and 5 bases from J, the junction kept 4 bases outside the gene matches. This CDR3 spans 13 amino acids. Germline CDR1 and CDR2: MNHEY and SVGAGI. The specimen sequenced was PBMCs. The V gene is TRBV6-5, the J gene TRBJ1-5, with TRBD1 identical over 7 bases. The sequence derives from a girl between 10 and 17 years old in good health and CMV-seropositive. CDR3 in DNA: TGTGCCAGCAGCCGGGACAGTTATCAGCCCCAGCATTTT. Protein: CASSRDSYQPQHF.